This T cell receptor (beta chain) appears in the sequencing data of a study of blood T cell repertoires in COVID-19. The wider study: Sources were T cells, B-cell-depleted T cells, or PBMCs; the material itself was cDNA or gDNA.

Germline V gene sequence: CDR1 SGHTA, CDR2 FQGNSA. The CDR3 spans 19 residues. Germline trimming cut 1 base from V and 7 bases from J; bases unmatched to any gene: 14. Generated by immunoSEQ multiplex PCR, the TCRdb table keeps only in-frame clones and is missing some. The sample lists over 350,000 clones, 87% seen once, with roughly 1.8% in the top ten. This clonotype originated in a woman aged 18 to 35 with acute COVID-19. The chain couples TRBV7-2 to TRBJ2-1, with TRBD2 identical over 12 bases. Sequences were obtained from PBMCs or T cells enriched from blood (not recorded which). The CDR3 DNA sequence: TGTGCCAGCAGCTTAGGGGCTCTGAGACTAGCGGGAGAGAAGAATGAGCAGTTCTTC. Protein: CASSLGALRLAGEKNEQFF. The complete variable domain, with remaining parts taken from reference TRBV7-2 and TRBJ2-1, reads GAGVSQSPSNKVTEKGKDVELRCDPISGHTALYWYRQSLGQGLEFLIYFQGNSAPDKSGLPSDRFSAERTGGSVSTLTIQRTQQEDSAVYLCASSLGALRLAGEKNEQFFGPGTRLTVL.